This TCR beta chain emerged from a study of T cells in Graves' hyperthyroidism and ophthalmopathy. On the study more broadly: Sampling of peripheral blood happened at initial diagnosis, prior to any treatment.

The TCR beta CDR3 regions underwent amplification using RNA transcripts as the source. Initially, a first-round RT-PCR of the TCR CDR3 employed the HTBI primer set. TCRdb re-analysed the multiplex PCR reads in MiXCR, keeping a single row per CDR3 protein. The sample contains approximately 600,000 distinct CDR3 sequences, 14% to 15% of which appear only once. This clonotype was counted ten times or more. CDR3 length: 14 residues. Germline CDR1 reads LNHNV; CDR2 reads YYDKDF (reference sequence). V lost 0 bases and J lost 12, with 18 bases in between. This sequence joins TRBV15 and TRBJ2-7; D is uncertain. Sequencing was performed on blood. The origin of this receptor is a woman between 40 and 55 years old with Graves' ophthalmopathy. CDR3 bases: TGTGCCACCAGCAGAGAAAGGACCAACCTCATGCCGTACTTC. Its protein is CATSRERTNLMPYF.